This T cell receptor (beta chain) emerged from a study of shared clonotypes between healthy human individuals (dated by TCRdb to 2020 to 2021). With regard to the full study: The cohort included three men and a couple of women between 18 and 49 years of age. To estimate repertoire size and how much clonotype sharing occurs between individuals, the study deeply sequenced the blood TCR repertoires of roughly 5 healthy adults. For each donor, CD4 naive and CD4 memory were each given three plates, CD8 naive was given two plates, and CD8 memory was given one plate. Each donor's leukapheresis produced roughly between about 0.8 and 8.9 billion PBMCs. Different laboratories and diverse techniques were used to prepare libraries and sequence TCR repertoires, to increase sequencing depth and limit assay-specific biases.

With respect to this clone: Its antigen specificity is not known. Base qualities are missing; no much larger clone stands one base away.

Using the deep immunoSEQ assay, TCR CDR3 regions were amplified from genomic DNA by multiplex PCR. Extracted genomic DNA from each cell subset was spread evenly across all wells of several immunoSEQ 96-well plates, with each plate serving as a replicate. For sorted subsets, about 200 ng genomic DNA, equal to tens of thousands of T cell genomes, was loaded into each replicate PCR. Purified libraries were quantified with a Qubit 3.0 fluorometer, sized on a Bioanalyzer 2100, and re-quantified with the KAPA Library Quantification kit. Each immunoSEQ 96-well plate was sequenced on its own single-read 150-cycle Illumina NextSeq 550 flow cell. The authors processed their data as follows. Because only junctional sequences without quality scores were contained in the immunoSEQ output, filtering matching that applied to full-length reads could not be performed. To assign V/J genes and CDR3, sequences were annotated using PyIR, a Python wrapper for IgBLAST v1.9, with IMGT germline references. Reads were removed for weak V/J assignments (E-value above 1e-6), missing CDR3, stop codons, out-of-frame junctions, or ambiguous translated residues. A V3J clonotype was defined by an identical inferred V gene, J gene, and CDR3 amino acid sequence. Percentage overlap between repertoires was calculated by dividing the number of shared unique clonotypes by the size of the smaller repertoire. Three approaches were used to assess repertoire richness: RTK rarefaction, the Chao1 estimator, and Recon v2.1 estimates of unobserved clonotypes. Generation probabilities for all TCRbeta clonotypes obtained by the gDNA method from several donors were computed using OLGA. Entries here come from immuneACCESS through TCRdb and include only in-frame sequences with V and J called. Some clones fail to appear in such tables; in the studies checked, an unresolved V gene covers under half of the shortfall, and the cause of the remainder is unknown. V and J calls and clone size are as listed in that table; D and trimming were resolved from the DNA. The sample yields approximately 2,300,000 clones; roughly 90% were counted once. The top ten clonotypes cover approximately 0.4% of the sample.

What the study reported, not specific to this receptor: Because the study included only a small number of donors, the genetic and exposure-history diversity represented was limited. Incomplete sequencing was indicated by rarefaction of sorted-subset datasets, despite the large sequencing depth. About 4.5% of naive CD4, more than 3% of naive CD8, about 2.4% of memory CD4, and 0.35% to 0.4% of memory CD8 clonotypes were shared across several donors. Higher generation probabilities were observed for clonotypes shared by all four sorted-subset donors than for non-shared clonotypes. Naive subsets generally had larger estimated clonotype richness than memory subsets. Only blood was sampled, and tissue TCR repertoires likely differ from those in blood. Pairwise subsampling led to the expectation that sequencing depth would affect the degree of clonotype sharing among donors.

The donors were healthy, HIV-negative adults who had no recently reported acute infections or vaccinations. All donors were Caucasian adults living in Nashville, Tennessee, USA. Magnetic negative selection was used to enrich CD4+ T cells, after which naive cells were positively selected on CD45RA and the negative fraction became the memory subset. Blood was collected by leukapheresis, and PBMCs were isolated by Ficoll-Histopaque density gradient centrifugation and then cryopreserved in liquid nitrogen vapor phase. Analytical flow cytometry was used to check the purity and quantity of every magnetically sorted T cell population. Genomic DNA was isolated from every sorted fraction and measured by UV absorbance on a Nanodrop 2000c. V is shortened by 1 base, J by 7 bases, and the region joining them spans 11 bases. For CDR1 and CDR2, the germline V gene lists SGDLS and YYNGEE. The CDR3 has 13 amino acids, counting the end cysteine and phenylalanine. The read is trimmed to its CDR3 DNA, 39 bases read in frame from base 1.

Material: naive CD4+ T cells from PBMCs. The sample's cell subset or site, from its label and the paper: CD45RA+ positively selected. The rearrangement combines TRBV9 with TRBJ2-5, and the D gene may be TRBD1, 6 bases matching. The origin of this receptor is a man aged 18 to 35 in good health. Some clones in this sample may be carry-over from other donors' samples. The DNA sequence is as follows: TGTGCCAGCAGCGTACAGGGGTTAGGGACCCAGTACTTC. This yields the protein CASSVQGLGTQYF.